The clone carrying this T cell receptor (beta chain) was detected only a few times. These data are taken from a study of beta chain features in type 1 diabetes. As for the study in general: All samples together contributed around 100,000,000 sorted cells for examination.

The V gene's germline CDR1 is KGHSH and CDR2 LQKENI. The CDR3 is made up of 13 amino acids. V lost 6 bases, J lost 5 bases, and 13 bases lay in between. Every isolated RNA sample was fully reverse transcribed, so sequencing captured expressed TCRB transcripts. Assay: immunoSEQ multiplex PCR; the TCRdb copy retains only in-frame clones and omits some. This sample has about 450,000 clones, with about an eighth found just once. The purity of all sorted populations exceeded 95%. This clonotype was obtained from a woman aged 18-29 years in good health. The J gene is TRBJ2-5, the V gene TRBV18; TRBD1 might be the D (7 bases). Sequencing was carried out using naive CD4+ T cells from blood. Here the CDR3 reads CASSLGGGETQYF. The CDR3 bases are TGTGCCAGCTCCCTTGGAGGGGGCGAGACCCAGTACTTC.